The sequence of this T cell receptor beta chain was determined in a study of T-cell reconstitution after alpha-beta-depleted transplantation in children. Preparation of the TCRbeta library used unique molecular identifiers. Each CDR3 protein gets one entry after TCRdb re-called the PCR reads with MiXCR. This sample has 200,000 to 250,000 distinct CDR3 sequences; 6.6% occur once, and the top ten carry about 5.5%. Study results and limitations: Alpha-beta T cells present about two months after transplant were reported to originate from several hundred expanded graft clones. T-cell numbers and diversity one year post-transplant derived largely from freshly generated T cells. Some patients showed high day-60 TCRbeta diversity, which derived from surviving recipient T cells and thymic progenitors.

Germline V gives CDR1 MDHEN, CDR2 SYDVKM. V gave up 2 bases and J gave up 5 bases, with 16 bases separating them. CDR3 length equals 15 residues. In its sample, this clonotype was seen many times. Its antigen is unknown. The sample consisted of PBMCs, taken before TCRalphabeta/CD19-depleted stem cell transplant. The receptor's source is a boy aged 2 to 10 with acute lymphoblastic leukemia, due to receive a stem cell transplant. This chain uses TRBV28 with TRBJ2-7; no clear D. The CDR3 here is CASSLKASLANEQYF. CDR3 nucleotide sequence: TGTGCCAGCAGTTTAAAAGCCTCCCTTGCCAACGAGCAGTACTTC.